What follows are 23 T cell receptor beta chains derived from one specimen sequenced in a study of blood T cell repertoires in COVID-19. Assay: immunoSEQ multiplex PCR; the TCRdb copy retains only in-frame clones and omits some. The data show roughly 280,000 clones, with over 65% seen just once and 3.5% to 5.5% held by the top ten. Sequenced sample: peripheral blood. The receptors were gathered from a man between 60 and 75 years old who had recovered from COVID-19.

The chain links TRBV5-1 to TRBJ1-2, with D unclear. The CDR3 has 17 amino acids. The germline V gene encodes CDR1 SGHRS and CDR2 YFSETQ. Trimming removed 0 bases from V and 1 base from J, with 16 bases in between. The CDR3 DNA reads as TGCGCCAGCAGCTTGGGCCTCTCGGCAGGTGATAACTATGGCTACACCTTC. This translates into CASSLGLSAGDNYGYTF.

The chain's CDR3 is CASSLRTGGALGANVLTF. The CDR3 DNA follows: TGTGCCAGCAGCTTACGGACAGGGGGCGCGCTTGGGGCCAACGTCCTGACTTTC. The V and J genes are TRBV7-9 and TRBJ2-6, with 11 nucleotides matching TRBD1. J lost 3 bases, V lost 2 bases, and 6 bases had no gene match. The germline V gene has CDR1 SEHNR and CDR2 FQNEAQ (reference sequence). The CDR3 covers 18 residues.

The table lists this clone with a count of one. The chain recombines TRBV27 with TRBJ1-1; D might be TRBD1 (6 bases). Germline CDR1 reads MNHEY; CDR2 reads SMNVEV (reference sequence). This CDR3 region has 16 residues. Trimming took off 6 bases at V and 6 bases at J, with 23 bases between the two ends. As DNA, the CDR3 is TGTGCCAGCAGGGCAAAAAAGAGTGGGAGGGGGTCTGAAGCTTTCTTT. It specifies CASRAKKSGRGSEAFF.

This sequence joins TRBV6-2 or TRBV6-3 and TRBJ2-1; 14 positions match TRBD2. The CDR3 totals 15 residues. Per germline, CDR1 MNHEY and CDR2 SVGEGT. The junction had 8 bases not matched to a gene; V was cut back by 6 bases and J by 10 bases. CDR3 DNA: TGTGCCAGCAGCCGGGGACTAGCGGGAGTAGCGGAGCAGTTCTTC. It translates to CASSRGLAGVAEQFF.

V and J are TRBV7-2 and TRBJ2-5; 9 bases agree with TRBD1. J gave up 2 bases and V 5 bases, and 9 bases lay outside the gene matches. Germline-derived CDR1 and CDR2 are SGHTA and FQGNSA. CDR3 length: 16 amino acids. CDR3: CASSLSTGQGQETQYF. The CDR3 DNA reads TGTGCCAGCAGCCTGAGTACCGGACAGGGGCAAGAGACCCAGTACTTC.

This clone was seen a handful of times. The J gene is TRBJ1-2, the V gene TRBV7-9, with 7 bases that match TRBD1. Germline V gene sequence: CDR1 SEHNR, CDR2 FQNEAQ (reference sequence). V trimming: 5 bases; J trimming: 6 bases; junction bases outside the gene matches: 12. The CDR3 is 15 amino acids. The CDR3, as DNA: TGTGCCAGCAGCGCGACAAACAGGGGAGGACATGGCTACACCTTC. Encoded protein: CASSATNRGGHGYTF.

V gene TRBV30 combines with J gene TRBJ2-5, with 9 bases lining up with TRBD1. Germline V gives CDR1 GTSNPN, CDR2 SVGIG (reference sequence). J was trimmed by 5 bases and V by 5 bases; bases with no gene match: 6. This CDR3 is built from 13 residues. CDR3 DNA: TGTGCCTGGGAAACAGGGGGCAGGGAGACCCAGTACTTC. Protein sequence: CAWETGGRETQYF.

V is TRBV30 and J is TRBJ1-6; D gene uncertain. V was cut by 4 bases and J by 5 bases, with 9 bases left in between. CDR3 size: 13 residues. Germline loops: CDR1 GTSNPN, CDR2 SVGIG (reference sequence). The CDR3 region is CAWKRTHNSPLHF. The CDR3 DNA sequence: TGTGCCTGGAAGCGGACCCATAATTCACCCCTCCACTTT.

The count of this clone is one. This chain uses TRBV12-3 or TRBV12-4 with TRBJ2-3; D perhaps matches TRBD2 (6 bases). This CDR3 comprises 13 residues. Trimming stripped 5 bases from V and 4 bases from J, with 10 bases between. The DNA of the CDR3 is TGTGCCAGCAGTCGGGACTCTCCAGATACGCAGTATTTT. Residues: CASSRDSPDTQYF.

The CDR3 loop is CASSKRTGDSYNSPLHF. The DNA for the CDR3 is TGTGCCAGCAGCAAACGGACAGGGGACTCCTATAATTCACCCCTCCACTTT. The chain links TRBV21-1 to TRBJ1-6; TRBD1, as called in the table, went unchecked against the DNA. TRBV21-1 is deemed a pseudogene. The CDR3 contains 17 residues.

This chain uses TRBV7-3 with TRBJ2-1; 12 bases are shared with TRBD2. V was clipped by 5 bases and J by 6 bases; unmatched bases: 11. Germline V gene data show CDR1 as SGHTA and CDR2 as FQGTGA. The CDR3 is 17 amino acids. The CDR3 DNA sequence: TGTGCCAGCAGCCCCATCCTAGCGGGGGGGCCTTCCAATGAGCAGTTCTTC. Translated, it gives CASSPILAGGPSNEQFF.

The rearrangement links TRBV6-4 to TRBJ1-1; a weak D match, TRBD1 (5 bases). From germline, CDR1 is MRHNA and CDR2 SNTAGT. The ends were cut back, 0 bases at V and 4 bases at J, with 21 bases in the middle. The CDR3 sequence is 18 residues long. In nucleotides, the CDR3 is TGTGCCAGCAGTGACTCGAGGGGAGGAATCGGCCGTGGCACTGAAGCTTTCTTT. Its protein product is CASSDSRGGIGRGTEAFF.

The genes are TRBV27 and TRBJ2-3; 7 bases map to TRBD2. The J segment lost 0 bases and the V segment lost 2 bases, leaving 8 bases of the junction unmatched. Germline assignment: CDR1 MNHEY and CDR2 SMNVEV (reference sequence). There are 17 residues in the CDR3. DNA for the CDR3: TGTGCCAGCAGTTTACCCCCTGGACTAGGGAGCACAGATACGCAGTATTTT. Its translation: CASSLPPGLGSTDTQYF.

V gene TRBV21-1 combines with J gene TRBJ2-1; no DNA check was done on the table's D call, TRBD1. TRBV21-1 is a documented pseudogene. The CDR3 sequence is 15 residues long. DNA for the CDR3: TGTGCCAGCAGCAAGGGCTATAGCTCCTACAATGAGCAGTTCTTC. Translation: CASSKGYSSYNEQFF.

V gene TRBV19 combines with J gene TRBJ2-3; D unclear. The V gene's germline CDR1 is LNHDA and CDR2 SQIVND (reference sequence). The ends were cut back, 5 bases at V and 1 base at J, with 7 bases in the middle. The CDR3 sequence is 13 residues long. This CDR3 is CASSEVGTDTQYF. The CDR3 bases are TGTGCCAGTAGTGAGGTGGGCACAGATACGCAGTATTTT.

This clone was seen once. The CDR3 DNA follows: TGTGCCAGCAGTTTATCGAGGCTTTCGGGTGAAAAACTGTTTTTT. This translates into CASSLSRLSGEKLFF. This chain joins TRBV27 and TRBJ1-4; no reliable D call. Per germline, CDR1 MNHEY and CDR2 SMNVEV (reference sequence). V was cut by 0 bases and J by 7 bases, with 12 bases left in between. CDR3 length equals 15 residues. The variable domain in full, with the rest retrieved from reference TRBV27 and TRBJ1-4, is EAQVTQNPRYLITVTGKKLTVTCSQNMNHEYMSWYRQDPGLGLRQIYYSMNVEVTDKGDVPEGYKVSRKEKRNFPLILESPSPNQTSLYFCASSLSRLSGEKLFFGSGTQLSVL.

This chain joins TRBV27 and TRBJ2-7; D unclear. Trimming stripped 4 bases from V and 6 bases from J, with 22 bases between. Germline CDR1 and CDR2: MNHEY and SMNVEV (reference sequence). CDR3 length: 16 residues. The CDR3 reads CASSSPMGTVPGEQYF. DNA of the CDR3: TGTGCCAGCAGTTCCCCCATGGGCACTGTCCCCGGCGAGCAGTACTTC.

The chain is built from TRBV9 and TRBJ1-1, with 9 bases lining up with TRBD1. Germline lookup yields CDR1 SGDLS and CDR2 YYNGEE. The junction had 7 bases not matched to a gene; V was cut back by 7 bases and J by 0 bases. The CDR3 spans 15 residues. CDR3 nucleotide sequence: TGTGCCAGCGGGGACGGACAGGGGATGAACACTGAAGCTTTCTTT. Encoded protein: CASGDGQGMNTEAFF. Supplemented by reference TRBV9 and TRBJ1-1, the full variable domain reads DSGVTQTPKHLITATGQRVTLRCSPRSGDLSVYWYQQSLDQGLQFLIQYYNGEERAKGNILERFSAQQFPDLHSELNLSSLELGDSALYFCASGDGQGMNTEAFFGQGTRLTVV.

This chain uses TRBV3-1 (or the pseudogene TRBV3-2) with TRBJ2-3; 15 bases map to TRBD2. From germline, CDR1 is LGHDT and CDR2 YNNKEL (reference sequence). Losses at the gene ends were 1 base for V and 5 bases for J; bases not matched to a gene: 7. This CDR3 is 18 amino acids long. CDR3 nucleotide sequence: TGTGCCAGCAGCCAAGGGAGGACTAGCGGGGGGGCTGGAGATACGCAGTATTTT. This gives the protein CASSQGRTSGGAGDTQYF.

The V gene is TRBV3-1 (or the pseudogene TRBV3-2), the J gene TRBJ2-5; perhaps TRBD1 as D (6 bases). CDR3 length equals 14 residues. CDR1 is LGHDT, CDR2 YNNKEL, per germline (reference sequence). Trimming pared 4 bases from V and 5 bases from J, leaving 14 bases between. CDR3 protein: CASSRTADRETQYF. In nucleotides, the CDR3 is TGTGCCAGCAGCCGAACCGCAGACAGGGAGACCCAGTACTTC.

This clone appeared a few times. V and J are TRBV5-1 and TRBJ2-5, with 8 bases aligning to TRBD1. CDR1 and CDR2 (germline): SGHRS, YFSETQ. The CDR3 spans 13 residues. Trimming cost V 4 bases and J 3 bases; bases outside gene matches: 2. DNA for the CDR3: TGCGCCAGCAGCCCACAGGGGGAAGAGACCCAGTACTTC. Encoded protein: CASSPQGEETQYF.

V is TRBV6-1 and J is TRBJ2-5; D ambiguous. Germline lookup yields CDR1 MNHNS and CDR2 SASEGT. This CDR3 spans 14 amino acids. Deletions cut 2 bases from V and 4 bases from J, with 11 bases between. The CDR3 sequence is CASSEFQRRETQYF. In DNA, the CDR3 is TGTGCCAGCAGTGAATTCCAGCGACGAGAGACCCAGTACTTC.

The chain is built from TRBV9 and TRBJ1-2, with 9 positions matching TRBD1. The CDR3 covers 15 residues. Trimming removed 3 bases from V and 4 bases from J; junction bases left unmatched: 7. Germline V gene data show CDR1 as SGDLS and CDR2 as YYNGEE. DNA of the CDR3: TGTGCCAGCAGCGGACAGGGGGAAGAGGTCTATGGCTACACCTTC. Protein: CASSGQGEEVYGYTF.